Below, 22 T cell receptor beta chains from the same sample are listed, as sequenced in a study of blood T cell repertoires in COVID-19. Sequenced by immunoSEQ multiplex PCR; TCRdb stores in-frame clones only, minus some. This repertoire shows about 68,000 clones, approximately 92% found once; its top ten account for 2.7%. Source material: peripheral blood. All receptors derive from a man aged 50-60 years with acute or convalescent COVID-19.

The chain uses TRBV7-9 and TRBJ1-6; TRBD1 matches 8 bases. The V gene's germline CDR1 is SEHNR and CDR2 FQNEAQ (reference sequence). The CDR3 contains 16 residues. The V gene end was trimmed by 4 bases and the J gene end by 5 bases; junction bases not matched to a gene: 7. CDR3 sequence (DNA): TGTGCCAGCAGCTCCACCCAGGGGGCAGATAATTCACCCCTCCACTTT. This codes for CASSSTQGADNSPLHF.

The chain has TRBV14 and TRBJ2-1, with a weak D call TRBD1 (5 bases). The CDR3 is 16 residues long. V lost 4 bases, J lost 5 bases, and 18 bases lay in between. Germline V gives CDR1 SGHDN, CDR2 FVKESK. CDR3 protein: CASSLDSALVDNEQFF. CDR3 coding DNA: TGTGCCAGCAGCCTAGACAGCGCCCTCGTCGACAATGAGCAGTTCTTC. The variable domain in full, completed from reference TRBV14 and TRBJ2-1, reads EAGVTQFPSHSVIEKGQTVTLRCDPISGHDNLYWYRRVMGKEIKFLLHFVKESKQDESGMPNNRFLAERTGGTYSTLKVQPAELEDSGVYFCASSLDSALVDNEQFFGPGTRLTVL.

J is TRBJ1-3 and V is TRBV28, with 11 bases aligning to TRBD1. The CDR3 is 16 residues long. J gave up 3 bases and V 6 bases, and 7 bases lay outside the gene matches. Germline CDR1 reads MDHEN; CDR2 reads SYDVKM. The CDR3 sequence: CASSSGQGVVGNTIYF. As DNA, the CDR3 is TGTGCCAGCAGCTCGGGACAGGGGGTAGTTGGAAACACCATATATTTT. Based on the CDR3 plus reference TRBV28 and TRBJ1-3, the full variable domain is DVKVTQSSRYLVKRTGEKVFLECVQDMDHENMFWYRQDPGLGLRLIYFSYDVKMKEKGDIPEGYSVSREKKERFSLILESASTNQTSMYLCASSSGQGVVGNTIYFGEGSWLTVV.

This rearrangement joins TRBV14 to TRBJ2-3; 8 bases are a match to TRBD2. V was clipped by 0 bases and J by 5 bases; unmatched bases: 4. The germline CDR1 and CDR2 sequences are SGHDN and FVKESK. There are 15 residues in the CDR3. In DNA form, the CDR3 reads TGTGCCAGCAGCCAAGATCTCCTAGCGGGAGATACGCAGTATTTT. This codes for CASSQDLLAGDTQYF.

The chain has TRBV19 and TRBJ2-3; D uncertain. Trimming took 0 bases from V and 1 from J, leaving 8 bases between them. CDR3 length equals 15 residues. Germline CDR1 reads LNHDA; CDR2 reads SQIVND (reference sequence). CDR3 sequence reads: CASSIEGARTDTQYF. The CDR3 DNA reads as TGTGCCAGTAGTATAGAAGGAGCTCGCACAGATACGCAGTATTTT.

CDR3 sequence: CASSPGTSEAETQYF. CDR3 sequence (DNA): TGTGCCAGCAGCCCCGGGACTAGCGAGGCAGAGACCCAGTACTTC. V gene TRBV11-3 combines with J gene TRBJ2-5; the match to TRBD2 covers 10 bases. Germline assignment: CDR1 SGHNT and CDR2 YENEEA. This CDR3 comprises 15 residues. The trim removed 5 bases at V and 4 bases at J, leaving 7 bases unmatched. Looking up the rest from reference TRBV11-3 and TRBJ2-5 gives the full variable domain: EAGVVQSPRYKIIEKKQPVAFWCNPISGHNTLYWYLQNLGQGPELLIRYENEEAVDDSQLPKDRFSAERLKGVDSTLKIQPAELGDSAVYLCASSPGTSEAETQYFGPGTRLLVL.

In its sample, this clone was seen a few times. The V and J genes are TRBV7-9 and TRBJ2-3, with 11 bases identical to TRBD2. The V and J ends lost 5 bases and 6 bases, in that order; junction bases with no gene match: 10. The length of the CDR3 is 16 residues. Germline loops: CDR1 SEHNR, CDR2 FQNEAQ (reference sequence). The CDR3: CASSGLAGGAMDTQYF. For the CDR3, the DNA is TGTGCCAGCAGCGGGCTAGCGGGAGGCGCGATGGATACGCAGTATTTT.

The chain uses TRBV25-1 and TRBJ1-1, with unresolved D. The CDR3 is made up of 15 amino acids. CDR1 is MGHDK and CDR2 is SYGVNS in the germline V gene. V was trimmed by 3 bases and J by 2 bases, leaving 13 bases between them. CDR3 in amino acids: CASSDHRDFNTEAFF. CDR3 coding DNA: TGTGCCAGCAGTGACCACCGGGATTTTAACACTGAAGCTTTCTTT.

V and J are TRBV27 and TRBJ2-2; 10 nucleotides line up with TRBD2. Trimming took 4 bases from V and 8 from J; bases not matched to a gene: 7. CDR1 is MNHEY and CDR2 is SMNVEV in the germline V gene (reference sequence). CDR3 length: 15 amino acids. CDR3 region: CASSYLAGGLGELFF. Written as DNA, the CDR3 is TGTGCCAGCAGTTACTTAGCGGGAGGTTTGGGGGAGCTGTTTTTT.

The CDR3 loop is CASSFPGAGELFF. The CDR3 region has the DNA TGTGCCAGCAGCTTCCCGGGGGCCGGGGAGCTGTTTTTT. The chain links TRBV7-9 to TRBJ2-2, with a tentative D call TRBD2 (6 bases). The CDR3 loop spans 13 amino acids. Germline V gene sequence: CDR1 SEHNR, CDR2 FQNEAQ (reference sequence). V was cut by 3 bases and J by 6 bases, with 8 bases left in between.

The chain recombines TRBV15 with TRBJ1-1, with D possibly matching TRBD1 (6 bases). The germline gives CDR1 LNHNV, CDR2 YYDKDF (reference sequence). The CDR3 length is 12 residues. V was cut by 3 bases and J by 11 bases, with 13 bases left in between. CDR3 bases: TGTGCCACCAGCAGGGACAGCCCGGGGGCTTTCTTT. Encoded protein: CATSRDSPGAFF.

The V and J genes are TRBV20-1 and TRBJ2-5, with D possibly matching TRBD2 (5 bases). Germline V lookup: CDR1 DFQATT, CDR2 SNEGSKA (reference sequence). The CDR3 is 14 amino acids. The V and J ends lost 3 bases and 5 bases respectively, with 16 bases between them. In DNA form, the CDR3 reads TGCAGTGCTAGTGATCAGAGGGCCTATGAGACCCAGTACTTC. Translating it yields CSASDQRAYETQYF.

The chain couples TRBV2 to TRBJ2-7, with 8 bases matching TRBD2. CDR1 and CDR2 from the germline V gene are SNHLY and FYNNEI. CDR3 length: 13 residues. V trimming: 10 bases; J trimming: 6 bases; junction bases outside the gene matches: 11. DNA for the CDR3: TGTGCCACCCAACGGACTAGCTTCGCCGAGCAGTACGTC. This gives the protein CATQRTSFAEQYV.

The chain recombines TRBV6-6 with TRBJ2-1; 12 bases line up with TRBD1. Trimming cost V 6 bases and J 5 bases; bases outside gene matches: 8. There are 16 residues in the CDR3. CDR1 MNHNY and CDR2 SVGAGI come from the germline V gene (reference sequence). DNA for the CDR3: TGTGCCAGCAGCAAATCGGGACAGGGGGCCGACAATGAGCAGTTCTTC. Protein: CASSKSGQGADNEQFF.

The CDR3 DNA reads TGTGCCAGCAGCTTACAGGGATGGTCCTACGAGCAGTACGTC. It yields the protein CASSLQGWSYEQYV. V is TRBV7-8 and J is TRBJ2-7; a weak D match, TRBD1 (5 bases). The CDR3 loop spans 14 amino acids. Germline loops: CDR1 SGHVS, CDR2 FQNEAQ. The V and J ends lost 2 bases and 1 base respectively, with 9 bases between them.

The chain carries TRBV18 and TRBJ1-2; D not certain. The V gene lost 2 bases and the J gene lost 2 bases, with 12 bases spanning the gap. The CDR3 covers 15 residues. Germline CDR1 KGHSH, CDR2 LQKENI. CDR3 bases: TGTGCCAGCTCACCAAAGGCAGACTTAAACTATGGCTACACCTTC. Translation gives CASSPKADLNYGYTF.

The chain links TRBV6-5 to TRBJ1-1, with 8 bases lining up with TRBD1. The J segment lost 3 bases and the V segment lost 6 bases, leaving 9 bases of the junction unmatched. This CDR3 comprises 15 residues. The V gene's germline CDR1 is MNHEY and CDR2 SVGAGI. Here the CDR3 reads CASRTRGQEYTEAFF. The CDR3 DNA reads TGTGCCAGCAGGACGAGGGGACAGGAATACACTGAAGCTTTCTTT.

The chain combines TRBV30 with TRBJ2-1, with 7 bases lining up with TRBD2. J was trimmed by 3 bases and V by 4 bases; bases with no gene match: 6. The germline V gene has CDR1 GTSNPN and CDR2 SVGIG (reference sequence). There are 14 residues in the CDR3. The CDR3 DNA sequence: TGTGCCTGGACGTCTGGGGGGGGCTACAATGAGCAGTTCTTC. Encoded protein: CAWTSGGGYNEQFF.

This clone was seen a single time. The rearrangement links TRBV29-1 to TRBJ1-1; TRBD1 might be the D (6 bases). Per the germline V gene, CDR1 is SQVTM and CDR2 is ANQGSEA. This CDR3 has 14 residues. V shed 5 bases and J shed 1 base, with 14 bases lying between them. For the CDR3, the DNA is TGCAGCGTTACTTTACAGGGTACGAACACTGAAGCTTTCTTT. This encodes CSVTLQGTNTEAFF.

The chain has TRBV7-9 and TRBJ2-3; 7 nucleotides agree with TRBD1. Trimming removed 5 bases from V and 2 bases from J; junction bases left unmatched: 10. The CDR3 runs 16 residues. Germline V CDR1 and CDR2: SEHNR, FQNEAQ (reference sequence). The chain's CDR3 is CASSQRQGSVTDTQYF. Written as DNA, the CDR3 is TGTGCCAGCAGCCAAAGACAGGGAAGTGTCACAGATACGCAGTATTTT.

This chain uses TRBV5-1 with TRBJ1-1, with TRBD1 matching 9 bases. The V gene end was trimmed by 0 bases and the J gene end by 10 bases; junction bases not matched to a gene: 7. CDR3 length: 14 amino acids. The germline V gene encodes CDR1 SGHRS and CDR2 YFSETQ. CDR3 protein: CASSLGQGVEGAFF. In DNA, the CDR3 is TGCGCCAGCAGCTTGGGACAGGGGGTAGAAGGAGCTTTCTTT. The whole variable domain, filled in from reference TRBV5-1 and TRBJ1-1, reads KAGVTQTPRYLIKTRGQQVTLSCSPISGHRSVSWYQQTPGQGLQFLFEYFSETQRNKGNFPGRFSGRQFSNSRSEMNVSTLELGDSALYLCASSLGQGVEGAFFGQGTRLTVV.

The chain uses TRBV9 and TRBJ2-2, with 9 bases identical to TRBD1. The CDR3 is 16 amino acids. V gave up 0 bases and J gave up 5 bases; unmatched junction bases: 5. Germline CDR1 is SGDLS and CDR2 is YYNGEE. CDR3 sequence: CASSVDGTGYTGELFF. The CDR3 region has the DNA TGTGCCAGCAGCGTAGACGGGACAGGGTATACCGGGGAGCTGTTTTTT.